These T cell receptor beta chains were read from a single sample in a study of blood T cell repertoires in COVID-19. Generated by immunoSEQ multiplex PCR, the TCRdb table keeps only in-frame clones and is missing some. The table includes hundreds of thousands of clones, about four fifths detected once. Sequences were obtained from PBMCs or T cells enriched from blood (not recorded which). The receptors shown here come from a woman aged 45-59 years who had been exposed to COVID-19. CDR3s include the opening cysteine and the closing phenylalanine or tryptophan. Clone size is not always given. Where it is, it says once, few, many or a class for expanded clones.

CDR3 length: 15
V gene: TRBV10-2
clone size: .
J gene: TRBJ1-5
CDR3 protein: CASRRRPRALPPQHF

CDR3 length: 15
V gene: TRBV3-1/TRBV3-2
clone size: .
J gene: TRBJ1-2
CDR3 protein: CASSQDRGGGYGYTF

CDR3 length: 13
V gene: TRBV28
clone size: .
J gene: TRBJ2-1
CDR3 protein: CASSSGTTMRQFF

CDR3 length: 17
V gene: TRBV6-2/TRBV6-3
clone size: once
J gene: TRBJ1-3
CDR3 protein: CASSYSTGDFSGNTIYF

CDR3 length: 18
V gene: TRBV11-2
clone size: .
J gene: TRBJ1-3
CDR3 protein: CASSRTASNTVSGNTIYF

CDR3 length: 14
V gene: TRBV7-8
clone size: .
J gene: TRBJ1-1
CDR3 protein: CASSSRDRNTEAFF

CDR3 length: 13
V gene: TRBV7-2
clone size: .
J gene: TRBJ1-1
CDR3 protein: CASSLRAQGEAFF

CDR3 length: 13
V gene: TRBV6-5
clone size: .
J gene: TRBJ1-2
CDR3 protein: CASSYGQDYGYTF

CDR3 length: 16
V gene: TRBV3-1/TRBV3-2
clone size: once
J gene: TRBJ1-2
CDR3 protein: CASSQARGGYSYGYTF

CDR3 length: 12
V gene: TRBV12-5
clone size: .
J gene: TRBJ2-7
CDR3 protein: CASGLVLYEQYF

CDR3 length: 16
V gene: TRBV7-9
clone size: .
J gene: TRBJ1-6
CDR3 protein: CASSRDRAFYNSPLHF

CDR3 length: 14
V gene: TRBV28
clone size: .
J gene: TRBJ1-6
CDR3 protein: CASFPGQKNSPLHF

CDR3 length: 16
V gene: TRBV5-1
clone size: .
J gene: TRBJ2-2
CDR3 protein: CASSLIQGARTGELFF

CDR3 length: 13
V gene: TRBV28
clone size: .
J gene: TRBJ1-1
CDR3 protein: CASYWAQNTEAFF

CDR3 length: 15
V gene: TRBV7-8
clone size: .
J gene: TRBJ2-3
CDR3 protein: CASSFSGVSTDTQYF

CDR3 length: 13
V gene: TRBV10-2
clone size: few
J gene: TRBJ1-1
CDR3 protein: CASSDPGNTEAFF

CDR3 length: 13
V gene: TRBV7-2
clone size: .
J gene: TRBJ2-7
CDR3 protein: CASSPDRGREQYF

CDR3 length: 13
V gene: TRBV29-1
clone size: .
J gene: TRBJ2-3
CDR3 protein: CSARSLPTDTQYF

CDR3 length: 15
V gene: TRBV5-1
clone size: .
J gene: TRBJ1-6
CDR3 protein: CASSLSWDRMTPLHF

CDR3 length: 14
V gene: TRBV10-3
clone size: .
J gene: TRBJ2-3
CDR3 protein: CAISVAGSTDTQYF

CDR3 length: 13
V gene: TRBV3-1/TRBV3-2
clone size: few
J gene: TRBJ1-1
CDR3 protein: CASSHLGYGEAFF

CDR3 length: 16
V gene: TRBV11-2
clone size: .
J gene: TRBJ2-1
CDR3 protein: CASSSSPAGVYNEQFF

CDR3 length: 14
V gene: TRBV6-6
clone size: .
J gene: TRBJ2-5
CDR3 protein: CASSYSLTGETQYF

CDR3 length: 11
V gene: TRBV12-3/TRBV12-4
clone size: .
J gene: TRBJ1-1
CDR3 protein: CASSLNSEAFF

CDR3 length: 13
V gene: TRBV18
clone size: once
J gene: TRBJ1-1
CDR3 protein: CASRGQTNTEAFF

CDR3 length: 19
V gene: TRBV7-8
clone size: .
J gene: TRBJ1-1
CDR3 protein: CASSLRVMGTGGLNTEAFF

CDR3 length: 11
V gene: TRBV12-5
clone size: .
J gene: TRBJ1-1
CDR3 protein: CASGLETEAFF

CDR3 length: 12
V gene: TRBV11-2
clone size: .
J gene: TRBJ2-3
CDR3 protein: CASSPITFSQYF